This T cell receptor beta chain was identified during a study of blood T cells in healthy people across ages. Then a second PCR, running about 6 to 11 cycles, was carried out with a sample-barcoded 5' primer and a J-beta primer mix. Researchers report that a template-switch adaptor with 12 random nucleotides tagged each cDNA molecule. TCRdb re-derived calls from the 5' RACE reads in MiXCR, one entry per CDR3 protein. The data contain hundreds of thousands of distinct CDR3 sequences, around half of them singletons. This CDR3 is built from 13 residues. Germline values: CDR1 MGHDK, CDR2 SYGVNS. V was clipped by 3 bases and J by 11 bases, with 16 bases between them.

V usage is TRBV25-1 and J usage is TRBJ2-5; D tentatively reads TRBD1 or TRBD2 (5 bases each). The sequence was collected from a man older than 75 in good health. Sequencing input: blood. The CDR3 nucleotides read TGTGCCAGCAGTGAGGGGACGCTGGGGGAGCAGTACTTC. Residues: CASSEGTLGEQYF.